This T cell receptor beta chain was obtained from a study of PD-1 blockade in classical Hodgkin lymphoma. Between the trimmed V and J ends, which lost 4 bases and 4 bases, there was a span of 15 bases. The CDR3 is 15 residues long. Germline assignment: CDR1 SGHRS and CDR2 YFSETQ. All patients experienced relapse after autologous stem cell transplantation, and brentuximab vedotin exposure was variable. To note about this clone: What it binds is not known.

Clones were sequenced by immunoSEQ multiplex PCR, and TCRdb holds only the in-frame ones, with some missing. Of 42,000 or so clones listed, about 86% were seen once; the top ten hold about 5.9%. General study results and limits: Healthy donors reportedly exceeded newly diagnosed patients in baseline TCR diversity. It was among complete responders that baseline diversity resembled that of newly diagnosed patients.

This sequence was found in a human donor with classical Hodgkin lymphoma. The rearrangement links TRBV5-1 to TRBJ2-4, with a weak D call TRBD1 (5 bases). Sequenced here: peripheral blood mononuclear cells (PBMCs), sampled before the second cycle of nivolumab. CDR3 in DNA: TGCGCCAGCAGCAGCGTCCTTGCAGGGAAAAACATTCAGTACTTC. Its protein product is CASSSVLAGKNIQYF.